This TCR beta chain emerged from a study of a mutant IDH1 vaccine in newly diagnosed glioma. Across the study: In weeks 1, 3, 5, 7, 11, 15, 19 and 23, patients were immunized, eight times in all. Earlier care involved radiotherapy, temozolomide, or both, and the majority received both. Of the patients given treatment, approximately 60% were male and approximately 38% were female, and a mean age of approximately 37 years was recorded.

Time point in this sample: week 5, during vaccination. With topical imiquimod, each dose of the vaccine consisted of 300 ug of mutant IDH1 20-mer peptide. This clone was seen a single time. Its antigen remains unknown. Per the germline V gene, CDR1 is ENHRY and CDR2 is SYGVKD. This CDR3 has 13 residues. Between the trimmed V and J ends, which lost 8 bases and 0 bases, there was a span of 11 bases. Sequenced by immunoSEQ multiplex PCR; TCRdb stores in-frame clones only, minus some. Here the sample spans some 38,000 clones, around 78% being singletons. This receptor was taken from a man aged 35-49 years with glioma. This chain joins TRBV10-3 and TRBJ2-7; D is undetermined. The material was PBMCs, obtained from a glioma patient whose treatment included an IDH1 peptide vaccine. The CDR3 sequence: CAIARDSSYEQYF. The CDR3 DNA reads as TGTGCCATCGCACGAGACTCCTCCTACGAGCAGTACTTC.